The 21 T cell receptor beta chains listed next were all sequenced from one sample in a study of blood T cell repertoires in COVID-19. Measured with immunoSEQ multiplex PCR; TCRdb has only the in-frame clones, and not every one. Counted here are fewer than 250,000 clones, about 89% occurring once; the ten biggest clones make up 1.5% to 2%. Sequencing was done on a sample of peripheral blood. The receptors were gathered from an older woman who had recovered from COVID-19.

The chain carries TRBV11-2 and TRBJ1-1, with D possibly TRBD1 on 5 matching bases. V was shortened by 0 bases and J by 4 bases, with 9 bases between the two germline ends. This CDR3 is built from 14 residues. Germline-derived CDR1 and CDR2 are SGHAT and FQNNGV. This CDR3 reads CASSLDRVGTEAFF. The CDR3 nucleotides read TGTGCCAGCAGCTTAGACAGGGTGGGCACTGAAGCTTTCTTT.

V and J are TRBV5-4 and TRBJ1-3, with D tentatively TRBD1 (6 bases). Between the trimmed V and J ends, which lost 4 bases and 4 bases, there was a span of 12 bases. The CDR3 totals 14 residues. Germline lookup yields CDR1 SGHNT and CDR2 YYREEE (reference sequence). The DNA of the CDR3 is TGTGCCAGCAGCCTACAGGGCCGGGGAAACACCATATATTTT. Amino acid sequence: CASSLQGRGNTIYF.

The chain links TRBV6-4 to TRBJ1-2; 7 nucleotides align to TRBD1. CDR1 and CDR2 from the germline V gene are MRHNA and SNTAGT. The V gene end was trimmed by 3 bases and the J gene end by 5 bases; junction bases not matched to a gene: 9. The CDR3 is made up of 15 amino acids. The CDR3 spells CASSERQGIGYGYTF. DNA of the CDR3: TGTGCCAGCAGTGAAAGACAGGGTATCGGATATGGCTACACCTTC.

The rearrangement links TRBV5-1 to TRBJ1-6; D is perhaps TRBD1 (6 bases). The CDR3 has 15 amino acids. Deletions cut 0 bases from V and 6 bases from J, with 10 bases between. Germline V gene data show CDR1 as SGHRS and CDR2 as YFSETQ. The CDR3 is CASSLVGALNSPLHF. The CDR3 DNA reads TGCGCCAGCAGCTTGGTGGGGGCGCTTAATTCACCCCTCCACTTT. The variable domain in full, with the rest retrieved from reference TRBV5-1 and TRBJ1-6, is KAGVTQTPRYLIKTRGQQVTLSCSPISGHRSVSWYQQTPGQGLQFLFEYFSETQRNKGNFPGRFSGRQFSNSRSEMNVSTLELGDSALYLCASSLVGALNSPLHFGNGTRLTVT.

The J gene is TRBJ1-2, the V gene TRBV15, with 9 bases matching TRBD1. V dropped 1 base and J dropped 8; count of bases not matched to a gene: 14. Germline V lookup: CDR1 LNHNV, CDR2 YYDKDF (reference sequence). The CDR3 has 17 residues. The CDR3 sequence: CATSRAGTGTNVGGYTF. The CDR3, as DNA: TGTGCCACCAGCAGAGCCGGGACAGGGACTAATGTAGGAGGCTACACCTTC.

This chain uses TRBV18 with TRBJ1-1; D perhaps matches TRBD1 (6 bases). The germline gives CDR1 KGHSH, CDR2 LQKENI. Trimming cost V 3 bases and J 11 bases, with 16 bases left between them. The CDR3 extends over 13 amino acids. As DNA, the CDR3 is TGTGCCAGCTCACCCCCGAGAGGACAGAAGGCTTTCTTT. This encodes CASSPPRGQKAFF.

The gene calls are TRBV5-1 and TRBJ2-7; 7 nucleotides match TRBD1. Per the germline V gene, CDR1 is SGHRS and CDR2 is YFSETQ. J gave up 2 bases and V 2 bases, and 7 bases lay outside the gene matches. This CDR3 is 15 amino acids long. The CDR3 sequence: CASSLGGSETYEQYF. Here the CDR3 DNA reads TGCGCCAGCAGCTTAGGGGGCTCTGAGACCTACGAGCAGTACTTC.

In this sample, this clone turned up a few times. The chain recombines TRBV5-8 with TRBJ1-2, with D possibly TRBD1 on 5 matching bases. V was clipped by 5 bases and J by 13 bases, with 21 bases between them. Per the germline V gene, CDR1 is SGHTS and CDR2 is YDEGEE. The CDR3 is 13 residues long. The CDR3 nucleotides are TGTGCCAGCAGTTACCGGGACTCCACTAGAGGCACCTTC. Its protein product is CASSYRDSTRGTF.

The rearrangement joins TRBV5-1 to TRBJ1-2, with D possibly TRBD1 on 6 matching bases. Germline V gives CDR1 SGHRS, CDR2 YFSETQ. CDR3 length: 15 residues. Deletions cut 0 bases from V and 8 bases from J, with 17 bases between. The CDR3, as DNA: TGCGCCAGCAGCTTGGACCCACAGGGCTCCGGGGGCTACACCTTC. Translation: CASSLDPQGSGGYTF.

In this sample, this clone turned up a few times. The rearrangement links TRBV9 to TRBJ1-6; D is unclear. The CDR3 is 14 amino acids. Germline CDR1 is SGDLS and CDR2 is YYNGEE. V lost 0 bases to trimming and J lost 9 bases, with 10 bases between them. The chain's CDR3 is CASSVDSGFSPLHF. The CDR3 nucleotides are TGTGCCAGCAGCGTAGACAGCGGGTTTTCACCCCTCCACTTT.

This clone was detected once. The chain employs TRBV5-5 and TRBJ1-5; the match to TRBD1 covers 7 bases. With V trimmed by 3 bases and J by 6 bases, 9 bases remained unmatched. The germline V gene has CDR1 SGHKS and CDR2 YYEKEE (reference sequence). This CDR3 has 15 residues. CDR3 DNA: TGTGCCAGCAGCTCCCGGACAGGCGTGGGTCAGCCCCAGCATTTT. This sequence encodes CASSSRTGVGQPQHF. The whole variable domain, filled in from reference TRBV5-5 and TRBJ1-5, reads DAGVTQSPTHLIKTRGQQVTLRCSPISGHKSVSWYQQVLGQGPQFIFQYYEKEERGRGNFPDRFSARQFPNYSSELNVNALLLGDSALYLCASSSRTGVGQPQHFGDGTRLSIL.

This clone was seen once. The rearrangement uses TRBV28 and TRBJ1-1; D is possibly TRBD1 (5 bases). Germline CDR1 and CDR2: MDHEN and SYDVKM. The ends were cut back, 3 bases at V and 0 bases at J, with 14 bases in the middle. The CDR3 has 16 amino acids. The CDR3 here is CASSLFGTQLNTEAFF. In DNA form, the CDR3 reads TGTGCCAGCAGTTTGTTCGGGACTCAGCTGAACACTGAAGCTTTCTTT.

The rearrangement uses TRBV9 and TRBJ1-6, with D unclear. Germline-derived CDR1 and CDR2 are SGDLS and YYNGEE. The CDR3 totals 12 residues. Trimming stripped 2 bases from V and 6 bases from J, with 3 bases between. The CDR3 loop is CASSVLNSPLHF. Here the CDR3 DNA reads TGTGCCAGCAGCGTCCTTAATTCACCCCTCCACTTT.

This rearrangement joins TRBV7-9 to TRBJ2-7, with 7 nucleotides matching TRBD2. The CDR3 is 15 residues long. CDR1 and CDR2 from the germline V gene are SEHNR and FQNEAQ (reference sequence). V trimming: 7 bases; J trimming: 0 bases; junction bases outside the gene matches: 9. The CDR3 DNA reads as TGTGCCAGCACCCTGGGGGACTACAGCTCCTACGAGCAGTACTTC. Its translation: CASTLGDYSSYEQYF.

The V gene is TRBV19, the J gene TRBJ1-2; D is uncertain. The CDR3 is 12 amino acids. Germline V gene data show CDR1 as LNHDA and CDR2 as SQIVND (reference sequence). With 1 base removed from V and 7 bases from J, the gap between germline ends came to 7 bases. CDR3 in amino acids: CASSIAGSGYTF. The CDR3 nucleotides are TGTGCCAGTAGTATAGCGGGGAGTGGCTACACCTTC.

The rearrangement uses TRBV2 and TRBJ2-5; TRBD2 matches 9 bases. V was clipped by 3 bases and J by 4 bases; unmatched bases: 9. Germline CDR1 is SNHLY and CDR2 is FYNNEI. The CDR3 has 16 amino acids. In nucleotides, the CDR3 is TGTGCCAGCAGTGATTTAACCGGCGGGGGGGCAGAGACCCAGTACTTC. This sequence encodes CASSDLTGGGAETQYF.

This clone was seen a single time. The J gene is TRBJ2-1, the V gene TRBV7-3; 9 bases map to TRBD2. CDR1 and CDR2 from the germline V gene are SGHTA and FQGTGA. V gave up 0 bases and J gave up 3 bases; unmatched junction bases: 9. This CDR3 region has 18 residues. This chain's CDR3 is CASSLTAGGFLDYNEQFF. The CDR3 region has the DNA TGTGCCAGCAGCTTAACAGCGGGGGGCTTCTTGGACTACAATGAGCAGTTCTTC.

The table lists this clone with a count of one. The chain uses TRBV5-5 and TRBJ2-7; a weak D match, TRBD1 (6 bases). Germline CDR1 reads SGHKS; CDR2 reads YYEKEE (reference sequence). V dropped 8 bases and J dropped 2 bases, with 20 bases sitting between them. CDR3 size: 15 residues. The CDR3 protein is CASRDTGFIPYEQYF. The CDR3 DNA reads as TGTGCCAGTCGGGACACCGGCTTTATTCCCTACGAGCAGTACTTC.

This chain connects TRBV2 to TRBJ1-6; tentative D call: TRBD1 (6 bases). The CDR3 contains 19 residues. Germline V gene data show CDR1 as SNHLY and CDR2 as FYNNEI. The V end was cut by 2 bases, the J end by 3 bases, with 20 bases between. CDR3 DNA sequence: TGTGCCAGCAGTGAAAAGGGACCGACAGGCCTCGGCTATAATTCACCCCTCCACTTT. This sequence encodes CASSEKGPTGLGYNSPLHF.

The rearrangement joins TRBV7-8 to TRBJ2-7; TRBD1 matches at 10 bases. The germline gives CDR1 SGHVS, CDR2 FQNEAQ. With V trimmed by 4 bases and J by 7 bases, 4 bases remained unmatched. CDR3 size: 13 residues. The CDR3, as DNA: TGTGCCAGCAGCTGGGACAGGGGAGGGGAGCAGTACTTC. Translating gives CASSWDRGGEQYF.

The J gene is TRBJ2-7, the V gene TRBV7-2; 7 bases are a match to TRBD1. This CDR3 has 15 residues. Germline V lookup: CDR1 SGHTA, CDR2 FQGNSA. V dropped 4 bases and J dropped 5; count of bases not matched to a gene: 11. The CDR3 sequence is CASSSWGQTQNEQYF. CDR3 nucleotides: TGTGCCAGCAGCTCGTGGGGACAGACGCAAAACGAGCAGTACTTC.